Below are 19 T cell receptor beta chains sequenced from a single sample in a study of T cell clones after liver transplantation. Repertoires were generated with immunoSEQ multiplex PCR, while TCRdb's copy carries only in-frame clones and drops some. The repertoire consists of more than 70,000 clones, with around four fifths occurring once and the leading ten covering roughly 3%. The sample in question was CD4+ T cells from blood, obtained at the 22-month timepoint. The receptors come from a human patient who received a liver transplant. Some T cells may be graft donor cells.

The V and J genes are TRBV15 and TRBJ2-1; D is ambiguous. From germline, CDR1 is LNHNV and CDR2 YYDKDF (reference sequence). The CDR3 contains 11 residues. Trimming left V 8 bases short and J 8 bases short, with 10 bases between. CDR3 in DNA: TGTGCCACCCGTAGGTTGGATGAGCAGTTCTTC. Translating it yields CATRRLDEQFF.

The rearrangement joins TRBV7-3 to TRBJ2-7, with 8 bases identical to TRBD1. The CDR3 length is 17 residues. J gave up 4 bases and V 7 bases, and 18 bases lay outside the gene matches. Germline V gives CDR1 SGHTA, CDR2 FQGTGA. The CDR3 sequence is CASTARAGQGFVYEQYF. CDR3 sequence (DNA): TGTGCCAGCACTGCTCGAGCAGGACAGGGATTTGTTTACGAGCAGTACTTC.

The table lists this clone with a few counts. V gene TRBV6-5 combines with J gene TRBJ1-2; 7 nucleotides align to TRBD1. The CDR3 consists of 13 residues. Germline V gene data show CDR1 as MNHEY and CDR2 as SVGAGI. V shed 2 bases and J 3 bases; nucleotides not matched to a gene: 0. The CDR3 region has the DNA TGTGCCAGCAGTTACGACAGGGACTATGGCTACACCTTC. Translated: CASSYDRDYGYTF.

The V call is TRBV10-3, the J call TRBJ1-6; 7 bases align to TRBD1. Germline loops: CDR1 ENHRY, CDR2 SYGVKD. The trim removed 10 bases at V and 6 bases at J, leaving 12 bases unmatched. The CDR3 length is 15 residues. The CDR3 DNA reads TGTGCCAACCAAGAGGACAGGAGCCTTAATTCACCCCTCCACTTT. This translates into CANQEDRSLNSPLHF.

A single count supports this clone. This sequence joins TRBV5-1 and TRBJ2-6; D not certain. Trimming pared 0 bases from V and 0 bases from J, leaving 4 bases between. This CDR3 has 15 amino acids. Germline V gene sequence: CDR1 SGHRS, CDR2 YFSETQ. CDR3 in DNA: TGCGCCAGCAGCTTGGGCGACTCTGGGGCCAACGTCCTGACTTTC. Amino acid sequence: CASSLGDSGANVLTF.

V usage is TRBV7-2 and J usage is TRBJ1-3; 7 nucleotides agree with TRBD1. Germline assignment: CDR1 SGHTA and CDR2 FQGNSA. V was pared by 1 base and J by 0 bases, with 0 bases of the junction left unmatched. The CDR3 runs 15 residues. As DNA, the CDR3 is TGTGCCAGCAGCTTAGGACAGGGCTCTGGAAACACCATATATTTT. Translation: CASSLGQGSGNTIYF.

The J gene is TRBJ2-1, the V gene TRBV9; 14 nucleotides agree with TRBD2. The CDR3 runs to 17 residues. The junction had 9 bases not matched to a gene; V was cut back by 1 base and J by 9 bases. Germline-derived CDR1 and CDR2 are SGDLS and YYNGEE. The CDR3 reads CASSVRPGLAGGSEQFF. The DNA of the CDR3 is TGTGCCAGCAGCGTAAGGCCAGGACTAGCGGGAGGTAGTGAGCAGTTCTTC. Filled out from reference TRBV9 and TRBJ2-1, the complete variable domain reads DSGVTQTPKHLITATGQRVTLRCSPRSGDLSVYWYQQSLDQGLQFLIQYYNGEERAKGNILERFSAQQFPDLHSELNLSSLELGDSALYFCASSVRPGLAGGSEQFFGPGTRLTVL.

This chain uses TRBV19 with TRBJ1-1; 10 nucleotides line up with TRBD1. The J segment lost 3 bases and the V segment lost 10 bases, leaving 11 bases of the junction unmatched. The length of the CDR3 is 15 residues. The germline V gene encodes CDR1 LNHDA and CDR2 SQIVND (reference sequence). The CDR3 loop reads CATLKGQGRDTEAFF. The CDR3 DNA reads TGTGCCACCCTGAAGGGACAGGGGCGGGACACTGAAGCTTTCTTT.

The chain employs TRBV21-1 and TRBJ2-2; TRBD1 reflects the table's D call only, with no check against the DNA. TRBV21-1 is a pseudogene. The CDR3 has 14 residues. The CDR3 reads CASSNGRGWGELFF. CDR3 bases: TGTGCCAGCAGCAACGGCAGGGGCTGGGGGGAGCTGTTTTTT.

The gene calls are TRBV18 and TRBJ1-3, with D tentatively TRBD1 (5 bases). Trimming removed 3 bases from V and 0 bases from J, with 12 bases in between. The germline V gene has CDR1 KGHSH and CDR2 LQKENI. The length of the CDR3 is 16 residues. The CDR3 DNA sequence: TGTGCCAGCTCACCGGGCAGGGCGGGCTCTGGAAACACCATATATTTT. Its translation is CASSPGRAGSGNTIYF.

The rearrangement uses TRBV27 and TRBJ2-2, with TRBD1 as a possible D gene (5 bases). CDR1 and CDR2 (germline): MNHEY, SMNVEV (reference sequence). V was shortened by 9 bases and J by 0 bases, with 23 bases between the two germline ends. The CDR3 is made up of 18 amino acids. The CDR3 is CARSRRNIGHTNTGELFF. The CDR3 nucleotides read TGTGCCAGGAGTCGAAGGAATATAGGACACACGAACACCGGGGAGCTGTTTTTT.

The chain has TRBV6-1 and TRBJ1-3; 7 bases agree with TRBD1. CDR3 length: 14 amino acids. Germline CDR1 MNHNS, CDR2 SASEGT. Trimming removed 6 bases from V and 0 bases from J; junction bases left unmatched: 2. CDR3 region: CASRNRGSGNTIYF. CDR3 in DNA: TGTGCCAGCAGAAACAGGGGCTCTGGAAACACCATATATTTT.

The CDR3 is CAISEGREGRTDTQYF. Written as DNA, the CDR3 is TGTGCCATCAGTGAGGGGCGGGAGGGCAGGACGGATACGCAGTATTTT. The V call is TRBV10-3, the J call TRBJ2-3, with TRBD2 identical over 9 bases. The germline gives CDR1 ENHRY, CDR2 SYGVKD. The CDR3 is 16 residues long. V gave up 2 bases and J gave up 6 bases; unmatched junction bases: 9.

The V gene is TRBV27, the J gene TRBJ2-5; 10 bases align to TRBD2. The V gene's germline CDR1 is MNHEY and CDR2 SMNVEV (reference sequence). V was pared by 7 bases and J by 5 bases, with 10 bases of the junction left unmatched. The CDR3 contains 15 residues. The CDR3 DNA reads as TGTGCCAGCACGCGAGCGGGGGGGCTTGATGAGACCCAGTACTTC. This sequence encodes CASTRAGGLDETQYF.

This clone was picked up one time. The chain has TRBV5-1 and TRBJ2-3; 7 nucleotides line up with TRBD2. With V trimmed by 2 bases and J by 4 bases, 4 bases remained unmatched. Germline values: CDR1 SGHRS, CDR2 YFSETQ. CDR3 length: 14 amino acids. The DNA of the CDR3 is TGCGCCAGCAGCTTAGGGAGGGCGGCAGATACGCAGTATTTT. Its protein is CASSLGRAADTQYF.

V is TRBV11-2 and J is TRBJ2-7; perhaps TRBD2 as D (6 bases). Germline values: CDR1 SGHAT, CDR2 FQNNGV. This CDR3 region has 12 residues. V dropped 8 bases and J dropped 3 bases, with 11 bases sitting between them. CDR3 sequence (DNA): TGTGCCAGCTCTCGGGACTTCTACGAGCAGTACTTC. Translation: CASSRDFYEQYF.

The chain carries TRBV5-1 and TRBJ2-2; no clear D gene. V gave up 4 bases and J gave up 6 bases, with 7 bases separating them. The CDR3 spans 12 residues. CDR1 and CDR2 from the germline V gene are SGHRS and YFSETQ. CDR3 sequence: CASSPVPGELFF. CDR3 bases: TGCGCCAGCAGCCCCGTCCCCGGGGAGCTGTTTTTT.

The chain links TRBV5-4 to TRBJ2-5, with 10 bases aligning to TRBD2. CDR3 length: 15 amino acids. Germline lookup yields CDR1 SGHNT and CDR2 YYREEE (reference sequence). The ends lost 6 bases at V and 5 bases at J; junction bases unmatched: 10. CDR3 in amino acids: CASTQPSGGGETQYF. The CDR3 bases are TGTGCCAGCACGCAGCCTAGCGGGGGCGGGGAGACCCAGTACTTC.

The gene calls are TRBV5-4 and TRBJ1-3; D unclear. Trimming shortened V by 0 bases and J by 0 bases, and 4 bases separated the two germline ends. CDR3 length: 14 residues. In germline, CDR1 is SGHNT, CDR2 YYREEE (reference sequence). In nucleotides, the CDR3 is TGTGCCAGCAGCTTGGGAGGCTCTGGAAACACCATATATTTT. It specifies CASSLGGSGNTIYF.